What follows describes a single TCR beta chain. Antigen specificity is unknown. Germline loops: CDR1 SGDLS, CDR2 YYNGEE. V was cut by 0 bases and J by 5 bases, with 16 bases left in between. The CDR3 has 16 amino acids. This specimen comes from a study of graft-versus-host responses after intestinal transplantation. Study as a whole: Recipients were all induced with anti-thymocyte globulin, then given tacrolimus and steroids for roughly 3 years. Whole-study results and caveats: In recipient marrow, GvH clones were found, and some appeared first in ileum or blood.

TCRdb's table, derived via immunoSEQ multiplex PCR, lists solely in-frame clones and lacks some. The table includes about 88,000 clones, approximately 92% detected once. Sequenced here: unstimulated CD4+ T cells sorted from spleen or lymph node cells, sampled before intestinal transplant. The clonotype was recovered from a human donor who received an intestinal transplant. This chain connects TRBV9 to TRBJ2-3; D possibly matches TRBD1 or TRBD2 (6 bases each). The CDR3 here is CASSVAVGRGGDTQYF. The CDR3 bases are TGTGCCAGCAGCGTAGCGGTGGGCAGGGGAGGAGATACGCAGTATTTT.